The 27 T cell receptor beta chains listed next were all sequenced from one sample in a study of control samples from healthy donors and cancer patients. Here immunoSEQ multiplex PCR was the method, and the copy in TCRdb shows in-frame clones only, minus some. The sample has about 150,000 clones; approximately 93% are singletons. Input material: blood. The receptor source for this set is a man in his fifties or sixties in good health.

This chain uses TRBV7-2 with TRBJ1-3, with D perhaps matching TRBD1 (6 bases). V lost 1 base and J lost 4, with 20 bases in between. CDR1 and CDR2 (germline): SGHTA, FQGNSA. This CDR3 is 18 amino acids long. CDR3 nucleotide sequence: TGTGCCAGCAGCTTAGTTAGGGCGTCGGGGGGGCTCGGAAACACCATATATTTT. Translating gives CASSLVRASGGLGNTIYF.

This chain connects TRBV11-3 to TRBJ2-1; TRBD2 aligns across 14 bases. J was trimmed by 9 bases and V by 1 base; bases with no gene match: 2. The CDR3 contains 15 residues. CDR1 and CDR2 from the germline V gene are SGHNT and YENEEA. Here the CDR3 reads CASSLVGLAGAEQFF. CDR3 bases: TGTGCCAGCAGCTTAGTGGGACTAGCGGGAGCTGAGCAGTTCTTC.

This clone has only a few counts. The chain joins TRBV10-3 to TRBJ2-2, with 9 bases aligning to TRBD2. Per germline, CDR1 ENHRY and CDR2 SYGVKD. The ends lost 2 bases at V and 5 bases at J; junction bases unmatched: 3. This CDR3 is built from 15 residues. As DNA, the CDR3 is TGTGCCATCAGTGAGACGAGCGGGGGGACCGGGGAGCTGTTTTTT. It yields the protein CAISETSGGTGELFF.

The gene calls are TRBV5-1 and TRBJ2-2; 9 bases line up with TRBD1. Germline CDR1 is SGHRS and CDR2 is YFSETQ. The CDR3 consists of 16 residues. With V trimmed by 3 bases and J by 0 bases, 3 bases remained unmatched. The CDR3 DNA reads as TGCGCCAGCAGCTCGGGGACAGGGACGAACACCGGGGAGCTGTTTTTT. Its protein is CASSSGTGTNTGELFF.

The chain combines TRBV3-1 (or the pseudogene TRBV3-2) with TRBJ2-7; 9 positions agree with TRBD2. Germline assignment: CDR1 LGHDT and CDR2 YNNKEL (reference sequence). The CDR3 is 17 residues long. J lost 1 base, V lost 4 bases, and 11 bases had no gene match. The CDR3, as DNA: TGTGCCAGCAGCCCCAGGGGCGGCGGGAGGGTATCCTACGAGCAGTACTTC. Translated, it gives CASSPRGGGRVSYEQYF.

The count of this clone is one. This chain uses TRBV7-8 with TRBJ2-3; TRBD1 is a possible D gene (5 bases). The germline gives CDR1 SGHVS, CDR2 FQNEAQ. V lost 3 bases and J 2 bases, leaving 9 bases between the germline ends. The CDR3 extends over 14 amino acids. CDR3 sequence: CASSFLRVTDTQYF. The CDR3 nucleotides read TGTGCCAGCAGCTTCCTCAGGGTCACAGATACGCAGTATTTT. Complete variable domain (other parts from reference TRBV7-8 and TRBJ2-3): GAGVSQSPRYKVAKRGQDVALRCDPISGHVSLFWYQQALGQGPEFLTYFQNEAQLDKSGLPSDRFFAERPEGSVSTLKIQRTQQEDSAVYLCASSFLRVTDTQYFGPGTRLTVL.

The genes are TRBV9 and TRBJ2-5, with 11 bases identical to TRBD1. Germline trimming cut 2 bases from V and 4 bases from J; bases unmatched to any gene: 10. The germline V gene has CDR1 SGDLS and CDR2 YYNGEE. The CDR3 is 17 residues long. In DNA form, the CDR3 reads TGTGCCAGCAGCGTGGGGACCAAGGACAGGGGGCGAGAGACCCAGTACTTC. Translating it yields CASSVGTKDRGRETQYF.

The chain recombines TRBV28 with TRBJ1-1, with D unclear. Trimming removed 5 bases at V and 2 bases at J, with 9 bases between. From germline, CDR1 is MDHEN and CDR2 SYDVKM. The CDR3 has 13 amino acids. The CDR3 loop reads CASSPTVNTEAFF. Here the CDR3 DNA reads TGTGCCAGCAGTCCCACAGTTAACACTGAAGCTTTCTTT.

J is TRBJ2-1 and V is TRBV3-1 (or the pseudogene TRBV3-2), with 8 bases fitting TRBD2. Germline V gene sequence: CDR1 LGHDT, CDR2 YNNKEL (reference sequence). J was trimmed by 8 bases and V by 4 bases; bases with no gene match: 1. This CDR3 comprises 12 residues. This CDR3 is CASSLTSDEQFF. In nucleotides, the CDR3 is TGTGCCAGCAGCCTGACTAGCGATGAGCAGTTCTTC.

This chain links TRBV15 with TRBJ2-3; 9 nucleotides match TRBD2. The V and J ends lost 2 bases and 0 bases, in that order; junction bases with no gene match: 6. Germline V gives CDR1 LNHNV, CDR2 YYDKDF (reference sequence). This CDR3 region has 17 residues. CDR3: CATSRRAGGASTDTQYF. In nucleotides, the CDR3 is TGTGCCACCAGCAGAAGGGCGGGAGGGGCCAGCACAGATACGCAGTATTTT.

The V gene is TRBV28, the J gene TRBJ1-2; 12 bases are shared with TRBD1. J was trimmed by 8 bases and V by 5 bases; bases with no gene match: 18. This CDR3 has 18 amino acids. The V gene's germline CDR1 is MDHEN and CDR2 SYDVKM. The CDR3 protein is CASSDRYRDRGLLGGYTF. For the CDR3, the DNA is TGTGCCAGCAGTGATAGATACCGGGACAGGGGGCTTTTAGGAGGCTACACCTTC.

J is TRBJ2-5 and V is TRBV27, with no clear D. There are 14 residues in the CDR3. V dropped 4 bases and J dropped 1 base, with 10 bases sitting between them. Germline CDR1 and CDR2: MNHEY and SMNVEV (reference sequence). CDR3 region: CASSSLQIQETQYF. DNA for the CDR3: TGTGCCAGCAGTTCCCTCCAGATCCAAGAGACCCAGTACTTC.

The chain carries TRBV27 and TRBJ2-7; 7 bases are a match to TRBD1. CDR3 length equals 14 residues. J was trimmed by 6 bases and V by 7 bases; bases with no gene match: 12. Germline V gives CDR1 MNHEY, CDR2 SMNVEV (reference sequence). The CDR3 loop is CASTPGQTYGEQYF. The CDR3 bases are TGTGCCAGCACCCCGGGACAGACCTACGGCGAGCAGTACTTC.

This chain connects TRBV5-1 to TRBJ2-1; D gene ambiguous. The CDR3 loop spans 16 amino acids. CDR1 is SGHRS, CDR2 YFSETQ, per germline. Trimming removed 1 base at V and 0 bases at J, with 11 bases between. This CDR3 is CASSLLGHSSYNEQFF. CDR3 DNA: TGCGCCAGCAGCTTGTTAGGCCACTCCTCCTACAATGAGCAGTTCTTC.

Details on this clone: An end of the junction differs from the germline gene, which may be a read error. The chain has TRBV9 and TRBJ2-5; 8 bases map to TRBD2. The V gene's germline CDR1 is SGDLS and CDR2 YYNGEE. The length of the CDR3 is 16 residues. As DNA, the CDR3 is TGTGCCAGCAGCGAGAGCCCGCGGGGGGCGCAAGGGACCCAGTACTTC. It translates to CASSESPRGAQGTQYF.

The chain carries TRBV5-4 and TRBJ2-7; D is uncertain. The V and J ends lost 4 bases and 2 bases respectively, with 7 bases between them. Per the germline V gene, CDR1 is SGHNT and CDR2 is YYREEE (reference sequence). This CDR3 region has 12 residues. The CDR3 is CASSPGTYEQYF. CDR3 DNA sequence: TGTGCCAGCAGCCCCGGAACCTACGAGCAGTACTTC.

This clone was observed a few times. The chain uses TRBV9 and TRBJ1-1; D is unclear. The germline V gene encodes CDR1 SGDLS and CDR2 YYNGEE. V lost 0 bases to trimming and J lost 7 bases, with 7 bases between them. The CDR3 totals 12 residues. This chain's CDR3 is CASSVGAGEAFF. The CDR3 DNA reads TGTGCCAGCAGCGTAGGGGCGGGTGAAGCTTTCTTT.

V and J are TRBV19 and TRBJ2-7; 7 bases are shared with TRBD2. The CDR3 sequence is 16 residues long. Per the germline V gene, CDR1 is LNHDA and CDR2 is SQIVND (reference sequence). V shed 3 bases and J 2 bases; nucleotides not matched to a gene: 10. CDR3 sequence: CASSIGYRSGAYEQYF. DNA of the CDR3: TGTGCCAGTAGTATTGGTTATAGGAGCGGGGCCTACGAGCAGTACTTC.

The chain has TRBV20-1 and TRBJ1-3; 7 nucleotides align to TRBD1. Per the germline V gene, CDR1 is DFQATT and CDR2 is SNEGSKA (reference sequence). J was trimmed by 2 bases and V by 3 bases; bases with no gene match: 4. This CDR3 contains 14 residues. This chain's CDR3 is CSASHRGTGNTIYF. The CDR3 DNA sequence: TGCAGTGCTAGTCACAGGGGAACTGGAAACACCATATATTTT.

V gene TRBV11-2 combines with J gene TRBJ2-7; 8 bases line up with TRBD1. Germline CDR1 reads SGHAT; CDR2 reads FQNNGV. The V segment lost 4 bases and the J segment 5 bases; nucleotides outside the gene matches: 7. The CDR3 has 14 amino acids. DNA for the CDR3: TGTGCCAGCAGCTCCAGACAGGGGAGCGACGAGCAGTACTTC. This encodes CASSSRQGSDEQYF.

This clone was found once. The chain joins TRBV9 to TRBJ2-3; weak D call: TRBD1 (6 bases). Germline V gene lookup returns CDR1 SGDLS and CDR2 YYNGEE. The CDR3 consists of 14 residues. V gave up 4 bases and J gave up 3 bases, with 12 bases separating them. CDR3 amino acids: CASSSRQETDTQYF. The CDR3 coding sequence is TGTGCCAGCAGCAGCCGACAGGAAACAGATACGCAGTATTTT.

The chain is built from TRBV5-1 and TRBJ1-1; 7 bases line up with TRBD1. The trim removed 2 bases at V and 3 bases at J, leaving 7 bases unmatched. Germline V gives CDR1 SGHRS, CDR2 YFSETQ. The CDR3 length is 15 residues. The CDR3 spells CASSLRGQGYTEAFF. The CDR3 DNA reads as TGCGCCAGCAGCTTAAGGGGGCAGGGGTACACTGAAGCTTTCTTT.

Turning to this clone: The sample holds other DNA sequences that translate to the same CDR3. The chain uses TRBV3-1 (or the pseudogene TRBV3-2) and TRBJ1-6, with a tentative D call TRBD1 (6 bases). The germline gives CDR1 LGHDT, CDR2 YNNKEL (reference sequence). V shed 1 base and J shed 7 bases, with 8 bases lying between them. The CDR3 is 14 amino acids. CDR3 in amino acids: CASSQGQGNSPLHF. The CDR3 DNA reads TGTGCCAGCAGCCAAGGGCAGGGGAATTCACCCCTCCACTTT.

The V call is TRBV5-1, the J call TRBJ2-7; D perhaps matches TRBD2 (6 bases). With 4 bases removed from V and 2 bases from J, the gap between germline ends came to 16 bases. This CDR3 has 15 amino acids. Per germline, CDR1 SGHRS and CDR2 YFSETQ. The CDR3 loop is CASSPNSGLTYEQYF. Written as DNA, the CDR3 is TGCGCCAGCAGCCCCAACTCGGGACTCACCTACGAGCAGTACTTC.

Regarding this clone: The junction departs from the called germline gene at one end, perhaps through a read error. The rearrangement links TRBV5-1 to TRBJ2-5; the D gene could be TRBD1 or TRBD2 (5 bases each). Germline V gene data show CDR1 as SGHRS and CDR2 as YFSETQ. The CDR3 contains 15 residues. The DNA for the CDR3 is TGCGCCAGCAGCTTGTCGGCCCTAATGGGGGAGATCCAGTACTTC. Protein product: CASSLSALMGEIQYF.

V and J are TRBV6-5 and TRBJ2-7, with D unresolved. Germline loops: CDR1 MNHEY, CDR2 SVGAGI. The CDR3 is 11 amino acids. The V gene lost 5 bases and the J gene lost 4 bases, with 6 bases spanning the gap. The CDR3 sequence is CASSLGYEQYF. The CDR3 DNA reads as TGTGCCAGCAGTCTGGGATACGAGCAGTACTTC.

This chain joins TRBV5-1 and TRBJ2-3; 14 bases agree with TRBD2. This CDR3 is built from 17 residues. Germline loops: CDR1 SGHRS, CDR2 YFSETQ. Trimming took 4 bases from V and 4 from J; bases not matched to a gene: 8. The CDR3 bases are TGCGCCAGCAGCCTAGGGACTAGCGGGGGTTCGCCAGATACGCAGTATTTT. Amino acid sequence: CASSLGTSGGSPDTQYF.